The rows below give T cell receptor beta chains drawn from one sample of a study of T cells in localized non-small cell lung cancer. Profiling relied on immunoSEQ multiplex PCR, and the TCRdb table lists in-frame clones only, not all of them. The sample contains 30,000 to 40,000 clones, 85% to 90% of which appear only once. The sample here was peripheral blood, taken before any cancer treatment. These receptors all come from a woman aged 35-70 years with stage I lung adenocarcinoma. Each CDR3 is given with its conserved first and last residue. Each record gives: D gene, V gene, clone size, J gene, CDR3 DNA, CDR3 protein. A D gene is named only where the DNA matches it firmly. A row's size may be missing; if present it is once, few, many or a size class.

.	TRBV11-2	.	TRBJ1-4	TGTGCCAGCAGCTTAGAGGCCGGGGGTGGTGAAAAACTGTTTTTT	CASSLEAGGGEKLFF
.	TRBV11-3	.	TRBJ1-5	TGTGCCAGCAGCTTCCCAGGGGAAGGTCAGCCCCAGCATTTT	CASSFPGEGQPQHF
.	TRBV6-5	once	TRBJ2-7	TGTGCCCGACAGGAGATACCCCATGACTACGAGCAGTACTTC	CARQEIPHDYEQYF
.	TRBV5-1	.	TRBJ2-7	TGCGCCAGCAGCTTTAGCAGGGACGAGCAGTACTTC	CASSFSRDEQYF
.	TRBV10-3	.	TRBJ2-3	TGTGCCGCCCTGGGGGGGCAAGATACGCAGTATTTT	CAALGGQDTQYF
TRBD2	TRBV15	.	TRBJ2-7	TGTGCCACCAGCAGACTAGCGGGGGGAAATCACGAGCAGTACTTC	CATSRLAGGNHEQYF
TRBD2	TRBV27	.	TRBJ2-3	TGTGCCAGCAGTTTATCACCGGGGGGGCCATTTGAAACAGATACGCAGTATTTT	CASSLSPGGPFETDTQYF
.	TRBV20-1	.	TRBJ1-2	TGCAGTGCCACGACGGGCTATGGCTACACCTTC	CSATTGYGYTF
.	TRBV4-3	.	TRBJ1-6	TGCGCCAGCAGCCAAGATACGCGTGAAAAACCGATTCTTTATAATTCACCCCTCCACTTT	CASSQDTREKPILYNSPLHF
.	TRBV5-8	.	TRBJ2-1	TGTGCCAGCAGCCGGGACACAAGGTACAATGAGCAGTTCTTC	CASSRDTRYNEQFF
TRBD2	TRBV27	few	TRBJ2-1	TGTGCCAGCAGTTTTCCGGCTAGCGGTGTCAATGAGCAGTTCTTC	CASSFPASGVNEQFF
.	TRBV25-1	.	TRBJ1-4	TGTGCCAGCAGTGAAGGGAGGGGGAGTTCTGAAAAACTGTTTTTT	CASSEGRGSSEKLFF
.	TRBV7-2	.	TRBJ1-2	TGTGCCAGTAAGGGTCGGGGTGATGGCTACACCTTC	CASKGRGDGYTF
TRBD2	TRBV6-5	few	TRBJ2-1	TGTGCCAGCAGTTACGGGACTAGTCCCGACAATGAGCAGTTCTTC	CASSYGTSPDNEQFF
.	TRBV9	once	TRBJ2-1	TGTGCCAGCCAGGGGGGCAATGAGCAGTTCTTC	CASQGGNEQFF
.	TRBV4-1	.	TRBJ1-5	TGCGCCAGCAGCCCAGGCATGGAGAACAATCAGCCCCAGCATTTT	CASSPGMENNQPQHF
.	TRBV2	.	TRBJ2-5	TGTGCCAGCAGTGCCCCAGGGGCTTCAAAGGAGACCCAGTACTTC	CASSAPGASKETQYF
.	TRBV27	.	TRBJ1-5	TGTGCCAGCAGTTTAGAGGGGTATAGCAATCAGCCCCAGCATTTT	CASSLEGYSNQPQHF
.	TRBV10-2	.	TRBJ2-7	TGCGCCAGCAGTGACTACGAGCAGTACTTC	CASSDYEQYF
.	TRBV6-6	.	TRBJ2-3	TGTGCCAGCAGTTACCTTAGCGGTCTCATCCCAGATACGCAGTATTTT	CASSYLSGLIPDTQYF
.	TRBV6-5	.	TRBJ2-2	TGTGCCAGCAGTCTTACGTTGACCGGGGAGCTGTTTTTT	CASSLTLTGELFF
.	TRBV5-6	.	TRBJ2-3	TGTGCCAGCAGCTTAAGGAGTGGTACGCAGTATTTT	CASSLRSGTQYF
TRBD1	TRBV7-3	.	TRBJ2-5	TGTGCCAGCAGCCCACGACAGGGGATGGGAGAGACCCAGTACTTC	CASSPRQGMGETQYF
.	TRBV5-1	.	TRBJ1-1	TGCGCCAGCAGCTGGGGCGGCACTGAAGCTTTCTTT	CASSWGGTEAFF
.	TRBV9	.	TRBJ2-3	TGTGCCAGCAGCCCGCGGACAGGCACAGATACGCAGTATTTT	CASSPRTGTDTQYF
TRBD1	TRBV30	.	TRBJ2-3	TGTGCCTGGAGATACAGGGGGCAGGCAGATACGCAGTATTTT	CAWRYRGQADTQYF
.	TRBV11-3	.	TRBJ1-6	TGTGCCAGCAGCTTAGATCTTAGTTCACCCCTCCACTTT	CASSLDLSSPLHF
.	TRBV7-9	.	TRBJ2-7	TGTGCCAGCAGCTTAGGCGGGAACTACGAGCAGTACTTC	CASSLGGNYEQYF